This T cell receptor (beta chain) was obtained from a study of control samples from healthy donors and cancer patients. Assay used: immunoSEQ multiplex PCR; TCRdb lists only in-frame clones, some missing. The sample yields roughly 80,000 clones, 70% to 90% seen once. The source material was blood. The sequence came from a woman in her fifties or sixties in good health.

This CDR3 is CASSGNGYTF. The DNA for the CDR3 is TGTGCCAGTTCCGGAAATGGCTACACCTTC. The chain joins TRBV19 to TRBJ1-2, with D unresolved. Trimming shortened V by 8 bases and J by 6 bases, and 7 bases separated the two germline ends. Per germline, CDR1 LNHDA and CDR2 SQIVND (reference sequence). The CDR3 has 10 amino acids.